This T cell receptor beta chain stems from a study of blood T cell repertoires in COVID-19. Authors' analysis steps: Estimation of nucleated cell counts was performed using reference gene primer amplification. Only in-frame clones appear in the TCRdb table, and some are missing; sequencing was by immunoSEQ multiplex PCR. V and J calls plus clone size are reproduced from that table; the DNA served to infer D and trimming. The table lists 250,000 to 350,000 clones, roughly nine tenths of them singletons. The length of the CDR3 is 17 residues. Germline V gene sequence: CDR1 SGHAT, CDR2 FQNNGV. The V end was cut by 5 bases, the J end by 5 bases, with 24 bases between.

Sequenced: peripheral blood. The sequence was collected from a woman in her forties or fifties who had recovered from COVID-19. The chain has TRBV11-2 and TRBJ1-2; a possible D gene is TRBD1 (5 bases). CDR3 in DNA: TGTGCCAGCAGCGACTCACCCAGACAGCGTACTGCTTATGGCTACACCTTC. This encodes CASSDSPRQRTAYGYTF. The whole variable domain, remainder taken from reference TRBV11-2 and TRBJ1-2, is EAGVAQSPRYKIIEKRQSVAFWCNPISGHATLYWYQQILGQGPKLLIQFQNNGVVDDSQLPKDRFSAERLKGVDSTLKIQPAKLEDSAVYLCASSDSPRQRTAYGYTFGSGTRLTVV.